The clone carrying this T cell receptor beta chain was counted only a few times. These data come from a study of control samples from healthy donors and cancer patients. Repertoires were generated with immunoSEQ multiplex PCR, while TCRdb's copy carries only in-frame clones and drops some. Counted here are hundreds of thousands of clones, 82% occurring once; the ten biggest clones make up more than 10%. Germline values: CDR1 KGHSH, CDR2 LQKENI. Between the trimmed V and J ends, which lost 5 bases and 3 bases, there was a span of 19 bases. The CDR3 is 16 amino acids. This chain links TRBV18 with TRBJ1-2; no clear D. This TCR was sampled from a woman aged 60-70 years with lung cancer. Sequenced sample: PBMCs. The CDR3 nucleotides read TGTGCCAGCTCAGCGGCCCCGATCCCCACAGACTATGGCTACACCTTC. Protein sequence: CASSAAPIPTDYGYTF.